This T cell receptor (beta chain) appears in the sequencing data of a study of blood T cell repertoires in COVID-19. For the study at large: Italy, Spain and the United States were the sources of the convalescent and acute COVID-19 samples.

Repertoires were generated with immunoSEQ multiplex PCR, while TCRdb's copy carries only in-frame clones and drops some. The table has 110,000 to 150,000 clones, 80% seen once; the top ten hold 5%. Sample: peripheral blood. This clonotype was obtained from a woman in her 50s with acute or convalescent COVID-19.

CDR3 bases: TGTGCCAGTAGTGCCTCTGAGGGTACTGAAGCTTTCTTT. Protein product: CASSASEGTEAFF. The J gene is TRBJ1-1, the V gene TRBV19; D gene unclear. Trimming shortened V by 5 bases and J by 5 bases, and 12 bases separated the two germline ends. CDR1 is LNHDA, CDR2 SQIVND, per germline (reference sequence). The CDR3 has 13 amino acids.